These T cell receptor beta chains were read from a single sample in a study of OX40 agonist ivuxolimab in advanced cancers. Method: immunoSEQ multiplex PCR; TCRdb's copy keeps in-frame clones and lacks some. This sample has 100,000 or so clones, with about 92% found just once. The sample in question was CD4+ or CD8+ T cells sorted from blood, obtained in a trial of the OX40 agonist ivuxolimab. The receptors derive from an adult with an advanced solid tumor such as melanoma, head and neck, liver or kidney cancer. CDR3s include the opening cysteine and the closing phenylalanine or tryptophan. Fields, in order: J gene, V gene, clone size, D gene, CDR3 protein, CDR3 DNA. D genes are given only for firm matches. The listing skips clone size in some rows; elsewhere it reads once, few, many or a size class.

j_gene: TRBJ2-5
v_gene: TRBV29-1
abundance: NA
d_gene: TRBD1
CDR3aa: CSVASDRGQETQYF
CDR3nt: TGCAGCGTCGCCTCCGACAGGGGGCAAGAGACCCAGTACTTC

j_gene: TRBJ2-7
v_gene: TRBV5-4
abundance: NA
d_gene: TRBD1
CDR3aa: CASSLVAGGSYEQYF
CDR3nt: TGTGCCAGCAGCTTGGTTGCAGGGGGCTCCTACGAGCAGTACTTC

j_gene: TRBJ2-7
v_gene: TRBV14
abundance: NA
d_gene: TRBD1
CDR3aa: CASAGTAFYEQYF
CDR3nt: TGTGCCAGCGCCGGGACAGCGTTTTACGAGCAGTACTTC

j_gene: TRBJ2-3
v_gene: TRBV4-3
abundance: NA
d_gene: NA
CDR3aa: CASSQDRGNTDTQYF
CDR3nt: TGCGCCAGCAGCCAAGATCGAGGTAACACAGATACGCAGTATTTT

j_gene: TRBJ2-2
v_gene: TRBV29-1
abundance: NA
d_gene: NA
CDR3aa: CSVATKNTGELFF
CDR3nt: TGCAGCGTTGCAACAAAGAACACCGGGGAGCTGTTTTTT

j_gene: TRBJ2-4
v_gene: TRBV2
abundance: NA
d_gene: NA
CDR3aa: CASSPIAKNIQYF
CDR3nt: TGTGCCAGCAGTCCAATAGCCAAAAACATTCAGTACTTC

j_gene: TRBJ1-2
v_gene: TRBV7-8
abundance: NA
d_gene: TRBD1
CDR3aa: CASSPNPGQALDGYTF
CDR3nt: TGTGCCAGCAGCCCCAACCCGGGACAGGCTTTAGATGGCTACACCTTC

j_gene: TRBJ2-7
v_gene: TRBV9
abundance: NA
d_gene: NA
CDR3aa: CASSPLPREPFSYEQYF
CDR3nt: TGTGCCAGCAGCCCGTTACCGAGGGAGCCTTTCTCCTACGAGCAGTACTTC

j_gene: TRBJ2-2
v_gene: TRBV6-1
abundance: once
d_gene: TRBD2
CDR3aa: CASSATSGALSGELFF
CDR3nt: TGTGCCAGCAGTGCAACTAGCGGGGCCCTGTCGGGGGAGCTGTTTTTT

j_gene: TRBJ2-2
v_gene: TRBV6-5
abundance: NA
d_gene: TRBD1
CDR3aa: CASRGTDKTGELFF
CDR3nt: TGTGCCAGCAGGGGGACAGACAAAACCGGGGAGCTGTTTTTT

j_gene: TRBJ2-1
v_gene: TRBV29-1
abundance: NA
d_gene: TRBD2
CDR3aa: CSVEGGSLPYNEQFF
CDR3nt: TGCAGCGTTGAGGGGGGGTCATTGCCCTACAATGAGCAGTTCTTC

j_gene: TRBJ1-5
v_gene: TRBV6-5
abundance: NA
d_gene: NA
CDR3aa: CASSWGPNQPQHF
CDR3nt: TGTGCCAGCAGTTGGGGCCCAAATCAGCCCCAGCATTTT

j_gene: TRBJ2-5
v_gene: TRBV27
abundance: NA
d_gene: NA
CDR3aa: CASSLGQGQTQYF
CDR3nt: TGTGCCAGCAGTTTAGGGCAGGGCCAGACCCAGTACTTC

j_gene: TRBJ1-5
v_gene: TRBV11-2
abundance: NA
d_gene: TRBD1
CDR3aa: CASSFGQGGGQPQHF
CDR3nt: TGTGCCAGCAGCTTCGGACAGGGGGGCGGGCAGCCCCAGCATTTT

j_gene: TRBJ2-7
v_gene: TRBV7-2
abundance: NA
d_gene: TRBD2
CDR3aa: CASSLISGDTYEQYF
CDR3nt: TGTGCCAGCAGCTTAATTAGCGGGGATACCTACGAGCAGTACTTC